The 21 T cell receptor beta chains given below trace back to one sample, sequenced in a study of cytomegalovirus exposure and HLA in healthy donors. 13 Jbeta primers and 60 Vbeta primers were used for the PCR. Profiling relied on immunoSEQ multiplex PCR, and the TCRdb table lists in-frame clones only, not all of them. This table holds 200,000 to 250,000 clones, roughly 78% found once. The source material was PBMCs. The source is a boy under 18 in good health and CMV-seronegative.

J is TRBJ2-7 and V is TRBV10-3; 8 nucleotides agree with TRBD1. J lost 2 bases, V lost 4 bases, and 16 bases had no gene match. The germline gives CDR1 ENHRY, CDR2 SYGVKD. The CDR3 loop spans 18 amino acids. As DNA, the CDR3 is TGTGCCATCAGTGGAAAGACGAGGACAGGGCTGGGAGCCTACGAGCAGTACTTC. This codes for CAISGKTRTGLGAYEQYF.

The chain is built from TRBV30 and TRBJ1-4, with 7 bases matching TRBD1. V dropped 4 bases and J dropped 8; count of bases not matched to a gene: 10. The CDR3 consists of 14 residues. Looked up from germline, CDR1 is GTSNPN and CDR2 is SVGIG (reference sequence). CDR3 DNA: TGTGCCTGGACTACGGGGACAGAAACAGAAAAACTGTTTTTT. Translated, it gives CAWTTGTETEKLFF.

The J gene is TRBJ1-2, the V gene TRBV19, with 8 bases lining up with TRBD1. The CDR3 is 15 amino acids. Germline lookup yields CDR1 LNHDA and CDR2 SQIVND (reference sequence). V lost 1 base and J lost 10; bases outside the gene matches: 11. The CDR3 spells CASSIGRHRGSIYTF. Written as DNA, the CDR3 is TGTGCCAGTAGTATAGGACGACACAGGGGGAGTATCTACACCTTC.

V is TRBV19 and J is TRBJ1-1, with TRBD1 matching 8 bases. V shed 8 bases and J 7 bases; nucleotides not matched to a gene: 12. There are 14 residues in the CDR3. Germline-derived CDR1 and CDR2 are LNHDA and SQIVND (reference sequence). The chain's CDR3 is CASRPQGAIIEAFF. DNA for the CDR3: TGTGCCAGTCGTCCCCAGGGGGCGATTATTGAAGCTTTCTTT.

Comment on this clone: Being one base from a much bigger clone, this may be a read error. The chain carries TRBV6-6 and TRBJ1-3; a weak D match, TRBD1 (6 bases). CDR1 and CDR2 (germline): MNHNY, SVGAGI (reference sequence). The V end was cut by 4 bases, the J end by 4 bases, with 8 bases between. The CDR3 has 13 amino acids. The CDR3: CASSLDRGNTIYF. The CDR3 coding sequence is TGTGCCAGCAGTTTAGACAGGGGAAACACCATATATTTT.

V gene TRBV5-1 combines with J gene TRBJ1-2; weak D call: TRBD1 (5 bases). Per the germline V gene, CDR1 is SGHRS and CDR2 is YFSETQ. Trimming cost V 4 bases and J 6 bases, with 10 bases left between them. CDR3 length: 12 amino acids. CDR3 sequence (DNA): TGCGCCAGCAGCCCCGTAGGGGATGGCTACACCTTC. Its translation: CASSPVGDGYTF.

This rearrangement joins TRBV29-1 to TRBJ1-2; 11 bases fit TRBD1. The ends lost 3 bases at V and 4 bases at J; junction bases unmatched: 10. Germline CDR1 reads SQVTM; CDR2 reads ANQGSEA. CDR3 length: 16 amino acids. The CDR3 sequence is CSVEGWTGGGGYGYTF. The CDR3 DNA reads as TGCAGCGTTGAGGGATGGACAGGGGGCGGTGGCTATGGCTACACCTTC.

The chain joins TRBV10-3 to TRBJ2-7, with D perhaps TRBD1 (6 bases). This CDR3 spans 15 amino acids. Trimming left V 4 bases short and J 2 bases short, with 15 bases between. The germline V gene has CDR1 ENHRY and CDR2 SYGVKD. The CDR3 DNA reads TGTGCCATCAGTGTAGGGGGAGAGAACCCCTACGAGCAGTACTTC. Its translation is CAISVGGENPYEQYF.

This clone was seen more than once but under ten times. The chain is built from TRBV9 and TRBJ2-7; no reliable D call. The CDR3 has 14 amino acids. The germline V gene encodes CDR1 SGDLS and CDR2 YYNGEE. Trimming left V 3 bases short and J 2 bases short, with 12 bases between. As DNA, the CDR3 is TGTGCCAGCAGCGAATCGACATTCACCTACGAGCAGTACTTC. Residues: CASSESTFTYEQYF.

The gene calls are TRBV7-9 and TRBJ1-5, with 9 bases identical to TRBD1. Germline loops: CDR1 SEHNR, CDR2 FQNEAQ (reference sequence). This CDR3 comprises 15 residues. V lost 5 bases and J lost 2; bases outside the gene matches: 4. The CDR3 protein is CASSRTGEGNQPQHF. In DNA form, the CDR3 reads TGTGCCAGCAGCCGGACAGGGGAGGGCAATCAGCCCCAGCATTTT.

This clone has a handful of counts. The chain uses TRBV5-1 and TRBJ2-7; TRBD2 is a possible D gene (5 bases). The CDR3 runs to 17 residues. The V end was cut by 4 bases, the J end by 5 bases, with 25 bases between. Germline CDR1 SGHRS, CDR2 YFSETQ. CDR3 amino acids: CASSVQPAGSRGDEQYF. In nucleotides, the CDR3 is TGCGCCAGCAGCGTACAACCCGCCGGGTCCCGGGGAGACGAGCAGTACTTC.

V usage is TRBV7-3 and J usage is TRBJ2-7; D may be TRBD2 (5 bases). The CDR3 has 15 amino acids. CDR1 is SGHTA and CDR2 is FQGTGA in the germline V gene. The V end was cut by 1 base, the J end by 3 bases, with 13 bases between. In DNA, the CDR3 is TGTGCCAGCAGCTTAAGGGGAGAAGCGAGCTACGAGCAGTACTTC. Amino acids: CASSLRGEASYEQYF.

The chain links TRBV5-4 to TRBJ1-2; D is ambiguous. The CDR3 has 17 residues. The germline gives CDR1 SGHNT, CDR2 YYREEE (reference sequence). With 4 bases removed from V and 3 bases from J, the gap between germline ends came to 22 bases. CDR3 residues: CASSPPGSGRAYYGYTF. The CDR3 bases are TGTGCCAGCAGCCCGCCGGGTAGCGGCAGAGCTTACTATGGCTACACCTTC.

This rearrangement joins TRBV2 to TRBJ1-1; 7 bases match TRBD1. CDR1 SNHLY and CDR2 FYNNEI come from the germline V gene. V lost 10 bases and J lost 0; bases outside the gene matches: 20. The CDR3 length is 18 residues. In DNA, the CDR3 is TGTGCCAACTTACACTCCTCACAGGGGCGCGGTATGAACACTGAAGCTTTCTTT. Its translation: CANLHSSQGRGMNTEAFF.

This rearrangement joins TRBV9 to TRBJ1-4; TRBD1 is a possible D gene (5 bases). Trimming stripped 2 bases from V and 8 bases from J, with 19 bases between. Germline V gene sequence: CDR1 SGDLS, CDR2 YYNGEE. The CDR3 covers 16 residues. CDR3 DNA sequence: TGTGCCAGCAGCGTGGGGGGAAGAGACAGAGGCGAAAAACTGTTTTTT. It translates to CASSVGGRDRGEKLFF. Complete variable domain (other parts from reference TRBV9 and TRBJ1-4): DSGVTQTPKHLITATGQRVTLRCSPRSGDLSVYWYQQSLDQGLQFLIQYYNGEERAKGNILERFSAQQFPDLHSELNLSSLELGDSALYFCASSVGGRDRGEKLFFGSGTQLSVL.

This chain connects TRBV30 to TRBJ2-3, with TRBD2 matching over 10 bases. CDR3 size: 20 residues. V lost 1 base, J lost 2 bases, and 18 bases stayed unmatched. The germline gives CDR1 GTSNPN, CDR2 SVGIG (reference sequence). Here the CDR3 reads CAWSAPGRSGRALDTDTQYF. CDR3 nucleotides: TGTGCCTGGAGTGCCCCCGGGAGGAGCGGGAGGGCCCTCGACACAGATACGCAGTATTTT.

V and J are TRBV30 and TRBJ2-5, with 9 bases that match TRBD2. The end of the DNA is better explained by TRBJ2-7, so the J call may be wrong. The CDR3 extends over 11 amino acids. CDR1 is GTSNPN and CDR2 is SVGIG in the germline V gene (reference sequence). The CDR3 spells CVAGGPNEQYF. CDR3 DNA sequence: TGTGTGGCGGGAGGGCCCAACGAGCAGTACTTC.

This rearrangement joins TRBV7-6 to TRBJ2-3; D is possibly TRBD1 (5 bases). The CDR3 runs 15 residues. From germline, CDR1 is SGHVS and CDR2 FNYEAQ. Trimming removed 2 bases at V and 0 bases at J, with 9 bases between. The CDR3 region has the DNA TGTGCCAGCAGCTTACTGACAGATAGCACAGATACGCAGTATTTT. Translating gives CASSLLTDSTDTQYF.

The genes are TRBV6-5 and TRBJ1-3, with D perhaps matching TRBD1 (6 bases). Germline V gene lookup returns CDR1 MNHEY and CDR2 SVGAGI. The CDR3 covers 15 residues. The V end lost 5 bases, the J end lost 0 bases, and 11 bases lay between the germline ends. DNA for the CDR3: TGTGCCAGCAGTCTTGGGGGCAGCTCTGGAAACACCATATATTTT. Protein: CASSLGGSSGNTIYF.

The J gene is TRBJ1-2, the V gene TRBV4-1; 8 bases match TRBD1. The CDR3 covers 14 residues. The germline V gene has CDR1 MGHRA and CDR2 YSYEKL. V was pared by 6 bases and J by 6 bases, with 9 bases of the junction left unmatched. The CDR3 here is CASRGAGGGNGYTF. In nucleotides, the CDR3 is TGCGCCAGCAGGGGGGCAGGGGGCGGGAATGGCTACACCTTC.

The chain recombines TRBV6-6 with TRBJ1-2, with D possibly TRBD1 on 5 matching bases. The CDR3 loop spans 15 amino acids. V was clipped by 2 bases and J by 3 bases, with 13 bases between them. CDR1 and CDR2 (germline): MNHNY, SVGAGI (reference sequence). In nucleotides, the CDR3 is TGTGCCAGCAGTTACACCGGCAGGGCCCACTATGGCTACACCTTC. This encodes CASSYTGRAHYGYTF.